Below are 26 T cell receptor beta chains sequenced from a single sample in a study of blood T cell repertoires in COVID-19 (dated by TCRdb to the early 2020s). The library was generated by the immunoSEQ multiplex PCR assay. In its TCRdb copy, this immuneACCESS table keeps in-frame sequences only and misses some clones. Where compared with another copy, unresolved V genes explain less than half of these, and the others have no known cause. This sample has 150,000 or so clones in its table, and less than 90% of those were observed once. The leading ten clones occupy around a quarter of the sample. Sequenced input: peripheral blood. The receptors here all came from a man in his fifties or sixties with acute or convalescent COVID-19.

Here the CDR3 reads CASSLGTGDLETQYF. CDR3 nucleotide sequence: TGCGCCAGCAGCCTTGGGACAGGGGATTTAGAGACCCAGTACTTC. This chain links TRBV4-1 with TRBJ2-5; 10 positions match TRBD1. Germline CDR1 and CDR2: MGHRA and YSYEKL. The CDR3 sequence is 15 residues long. V gave up 4 bases and J gave up 4 bases; unmatched junction bases: 6.

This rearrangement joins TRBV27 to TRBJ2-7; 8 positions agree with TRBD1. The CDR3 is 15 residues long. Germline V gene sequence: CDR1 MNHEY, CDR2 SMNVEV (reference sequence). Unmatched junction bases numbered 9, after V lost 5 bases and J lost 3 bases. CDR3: CASSKTGEVGYEQYF. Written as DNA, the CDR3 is TGTGCCAGCAGTAAGACAGGGGAGGTCGGCTACGAGCAGTACTTC.

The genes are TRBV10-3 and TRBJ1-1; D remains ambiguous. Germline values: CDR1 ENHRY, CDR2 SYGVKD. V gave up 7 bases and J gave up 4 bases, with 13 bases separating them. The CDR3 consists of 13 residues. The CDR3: CAIKGERITEAFF. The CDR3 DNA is TGTGCCATCAAAGGAGAGAGGATCACTGAAGCTTTCTTT.

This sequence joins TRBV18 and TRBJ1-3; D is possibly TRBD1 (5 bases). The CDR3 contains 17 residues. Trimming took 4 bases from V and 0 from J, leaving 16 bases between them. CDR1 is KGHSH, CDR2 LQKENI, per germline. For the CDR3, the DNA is TGTGCCAGCTCACTACAGGTGGGCAAAAGCTCTGGAAACACCATATATTTT. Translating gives CASSLQVGKSSGNTIYF.

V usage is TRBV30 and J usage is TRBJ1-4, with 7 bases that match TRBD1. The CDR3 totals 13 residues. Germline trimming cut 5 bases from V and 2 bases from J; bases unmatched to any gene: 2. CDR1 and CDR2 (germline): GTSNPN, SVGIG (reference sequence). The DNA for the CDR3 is TGTGCCTGGGGGACAGTTACTAATGAAAAACTGTTTTTT. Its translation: CAWGTVTNEKLFF.

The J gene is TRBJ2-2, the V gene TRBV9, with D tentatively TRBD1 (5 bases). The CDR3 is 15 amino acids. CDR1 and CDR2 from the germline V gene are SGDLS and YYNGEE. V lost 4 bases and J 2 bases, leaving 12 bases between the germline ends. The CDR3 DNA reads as TGTGCCAGCAGCCCGTCGACAGTCAACACCGGGGAGCTGTTTTTT. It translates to CASSPSTVNTGELFF.

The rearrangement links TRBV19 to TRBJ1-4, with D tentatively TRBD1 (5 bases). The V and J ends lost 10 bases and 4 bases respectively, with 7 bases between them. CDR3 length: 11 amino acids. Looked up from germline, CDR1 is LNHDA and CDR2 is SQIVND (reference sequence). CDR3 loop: CATRDNEKLFF. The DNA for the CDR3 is TGTGCCACCAGGGATAATGAAAAACTGTTTTTT.

The CDR3 loop reads CASSPSTSTETQYF. The DNA for the CDR3 is TGTGCCAGCAGCCCCTCGACTAGCACGGAGACCCAGTACTTC. The rearrangement links TRBV9 to TRBJ2-5; TRBD2 agrees at 7 bases. The V gene end was trimmed by 4 bases and the J gene end by 5 bases; junction bases not matched to a gene: 8. Germline loops: CDR1 SGDLS, CDR2 YYNGEE. The CDR3 runs 14 residues.

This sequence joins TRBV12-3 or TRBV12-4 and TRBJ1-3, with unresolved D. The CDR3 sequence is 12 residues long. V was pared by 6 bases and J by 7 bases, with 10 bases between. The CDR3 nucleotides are TGTGCCAGCAGCGACTTGGAGAACACCATATATTTT. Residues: CASSDLENTIYF.

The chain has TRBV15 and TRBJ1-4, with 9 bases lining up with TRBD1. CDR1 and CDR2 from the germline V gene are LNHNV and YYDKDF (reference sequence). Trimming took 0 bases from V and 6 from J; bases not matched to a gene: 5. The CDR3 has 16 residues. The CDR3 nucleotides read TGTGCCACCAGCAGAGATCTGGGGACAGGGTATGAAAAACTGTTTTTT. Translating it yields CATSRDLGTGYEKLFF.

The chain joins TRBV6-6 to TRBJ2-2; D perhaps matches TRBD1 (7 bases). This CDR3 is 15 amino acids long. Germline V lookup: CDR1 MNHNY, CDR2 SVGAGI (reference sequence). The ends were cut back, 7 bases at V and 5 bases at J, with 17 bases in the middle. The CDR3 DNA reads TGTGCCAGCACCCCCAGGGGGGCAGGGACCGGGGAGCTGTTTTTT. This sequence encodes CASTPRGAGTGELFF.

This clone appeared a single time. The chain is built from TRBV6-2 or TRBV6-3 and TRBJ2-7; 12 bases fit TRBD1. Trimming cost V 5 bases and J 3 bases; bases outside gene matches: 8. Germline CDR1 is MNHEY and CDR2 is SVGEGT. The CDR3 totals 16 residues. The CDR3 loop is CASSLPGQGAVYEQYF. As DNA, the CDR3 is TGTGCCAGCAGTCTTCCGGGACAGGGGGCTGTCTACGAGCAGTACTTC.

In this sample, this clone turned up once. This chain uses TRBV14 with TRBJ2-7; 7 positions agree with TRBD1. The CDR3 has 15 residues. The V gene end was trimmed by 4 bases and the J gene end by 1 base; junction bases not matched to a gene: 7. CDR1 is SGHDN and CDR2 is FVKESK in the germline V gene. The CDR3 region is CASSPPGRGSYEQYV. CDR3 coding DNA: TGTGCCAGCAGCCCTCCGGGCAGGGGGTCCTACGAGCAGTACGTC.

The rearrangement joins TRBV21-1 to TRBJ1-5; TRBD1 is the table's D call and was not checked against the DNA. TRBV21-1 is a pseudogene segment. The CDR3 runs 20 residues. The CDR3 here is CASSKEGLTDRDHSNQPQHF. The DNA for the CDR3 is TGTGCCAGCAGCAAAGAGGGCCTAACGGACAGAGACCATAGCAATCAGCCCCAGCATTTT.

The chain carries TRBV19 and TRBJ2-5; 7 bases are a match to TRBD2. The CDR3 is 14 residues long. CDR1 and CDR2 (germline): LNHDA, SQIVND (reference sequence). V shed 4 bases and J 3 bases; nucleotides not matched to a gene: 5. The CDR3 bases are TGTGCCAGTAGTAACGGGGGGATCGAAGAGACCCAGTACTTC. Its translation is CASSNGGIEETQYF.

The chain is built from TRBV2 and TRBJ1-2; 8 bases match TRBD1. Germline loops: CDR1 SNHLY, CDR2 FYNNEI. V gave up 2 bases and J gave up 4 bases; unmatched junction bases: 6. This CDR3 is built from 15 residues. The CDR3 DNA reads TGTGCCAGCAGTGAATCTACAGGGGGGTTCTATGGCTACACCTTC. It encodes CASSESTGGFYGYTF.

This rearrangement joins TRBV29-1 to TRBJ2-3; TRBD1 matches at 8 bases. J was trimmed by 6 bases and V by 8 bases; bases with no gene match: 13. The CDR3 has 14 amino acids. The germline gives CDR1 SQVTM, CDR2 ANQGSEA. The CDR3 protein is CSSGTGSLVDTQYF. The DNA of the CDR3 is TGCAGCTCGGGGACAGGATCCCTCGTGGATACGCAGTATTTT.

CDR3 sequence: CAKPGGTTRETQYF. The CDR3 nucleotides are TGCGCCAAGCCGGGGGGGACCACAAGGGAGACCCAGTACTTC. The chain is built from TRBV10-1 and TRBJ2-5, with 8 bases fitting TRBD2. CDR3 length equals 14 residues. The germline V gene encodes CDR1 WNHNN and CDR2 SYGVQD (reference sequence). Trimming at V came to 10 bases and at J to 5 bases, leaving 12 bases not matched to a gene.

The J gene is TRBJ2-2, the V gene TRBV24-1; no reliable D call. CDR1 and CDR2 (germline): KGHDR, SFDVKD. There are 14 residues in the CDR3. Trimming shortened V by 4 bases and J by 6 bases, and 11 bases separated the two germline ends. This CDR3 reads CATSEPMSPGELFF. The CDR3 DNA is TGTGCCACCAGTGAACCCATGAGCCCCGGGGAGCTGTTTTTT.

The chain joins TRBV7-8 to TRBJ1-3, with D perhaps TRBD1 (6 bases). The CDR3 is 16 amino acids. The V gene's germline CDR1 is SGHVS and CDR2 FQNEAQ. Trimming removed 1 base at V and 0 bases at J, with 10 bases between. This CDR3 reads CASSLGTGLSGNTIYF. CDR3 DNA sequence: TGTGCCAGCAGCTTAGGCACAGGGCTCTCTGGAAACACCATATATTTT.

CDR3 DNA sequence: TGTGCCAGCAGCTTGGGAGTACAGCCCTTCTCTGGAAACACCATATATTTT. This translates into CASSLGVQPFSGNTIYF. The chain has TRBV5-5 and TRBJ1-3; D gene ambiguous. The V gene's germline CDR1 is SGHKS and CDR2 YYEKEE (reference sequence). V gave up 0 bases and J gave up 0 bases, with 13 bases separating them. The CDR3 runs to 17 residues. The variable domain in full, completed from reference TRBV5-5 and TRBJ1-3, reads DAGVTQSPTHLIKTRGQQVTLRCSPISGHKSVSWYQQVLGQGPQFIFQYYEKEERGRGNFPDRFSARQFPNYSSELNVNALLLGDSALYLCASSLGVQPFSGNTIYFGEGSWLTVV.

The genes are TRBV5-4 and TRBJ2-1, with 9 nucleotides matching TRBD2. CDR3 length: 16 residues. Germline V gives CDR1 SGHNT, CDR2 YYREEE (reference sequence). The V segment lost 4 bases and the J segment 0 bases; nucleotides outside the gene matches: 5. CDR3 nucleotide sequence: TGTGCCAGCAGCCAAGGTAGCGGGAGCTCCTACAATGAGCAGTTCTTC. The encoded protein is CASSQGSGSSYNEQFF.

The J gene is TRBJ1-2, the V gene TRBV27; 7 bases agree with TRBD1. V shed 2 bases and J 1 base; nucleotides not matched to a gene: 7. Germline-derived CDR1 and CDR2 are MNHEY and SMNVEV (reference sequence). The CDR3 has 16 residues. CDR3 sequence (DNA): TGTGCCAGCAGTTTAGGGGCAGGGGGGTATAACTATGGCTACACCTTC. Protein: CASSLGAGGYNYGYTF.

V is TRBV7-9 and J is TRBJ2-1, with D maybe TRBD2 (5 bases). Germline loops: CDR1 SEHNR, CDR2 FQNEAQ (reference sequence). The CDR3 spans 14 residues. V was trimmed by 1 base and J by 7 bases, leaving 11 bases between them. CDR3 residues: CASSLGAGRNEQFF. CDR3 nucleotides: TGTGCCAGCAGCTTAGGGGCGGGTAGAAATGAGCAGTTCTTC.

The CDR3 DNA sequence: TGTGCCAGCAGCCCTCCAGGGAAAGCCTCGAGGGAGCAGTACGTC. Protein product: CASSPPGKASREQYV. The chain carries TRBV5-6 and TRBJ2-7; D is possibly TRBD1 (5 bases). CDR1 and CDR2 (germline): SGHDT, YYEEEE. The CDR3 spans 15 residues. V lost 4 bases to trimming and J lost 7 bases, with 21 bases between them.

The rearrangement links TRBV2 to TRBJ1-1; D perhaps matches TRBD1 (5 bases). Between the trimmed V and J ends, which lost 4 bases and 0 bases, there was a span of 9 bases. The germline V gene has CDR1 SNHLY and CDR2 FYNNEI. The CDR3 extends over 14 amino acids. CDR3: CASSVRGLNTEAFF. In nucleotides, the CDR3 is TGTGCCAGCAGTGTTAGGGGCCTGAACACTGAAGCTTTCTTT.